The TCR beta chain under discussion was sequenced for a study of vaccination effects on CD4 cells after COVID-19. Study-level points and caveats: Infection- and vaccine-induced clones contracted markedly late after vaccination.

Clones were read by immunoSEQ multiplex PCR, and TCRdb kept only the in-frame ones, dropping some. The sample holds about 71,000 clones, around 76% seen once. Comment on this clone: What it binds is not known.

Expansion of antigen-specific CD4+ T cells with viral peptide pools was carried out by the ViraFEST assay before sequencing. Culture lasted over 9 days before CD4+ T cell isolation. Prior SARS-CoV-2 infection was absent in the vaccine recipients, as shown by negative nucleocapsid antibodies. The germline V and J ends were trimmed by 3 bases and 4 bases, with 12 bases remaining between them. CDR1 is LGHDT, CDR2 YNNKEL, per germline (reference sequence). This CDR3 spans 14 amino acids. This material consisted of CD4+ T cells from PBMCs cultured with HCoV-OC43 spike peptides, taken before COVID-19 vaccination. Subset: HCoV-OC43 spike overlapping peptide pool stimulation. The chain has TRBV3-1 (or the pseudogene TRBV3-2) and TRBJ1-2; D is possibly TRBD1 (6 bases). This receptor was obtained from a human donor who received a COVID-19 vaccine. CDR3 residues: CASSHLGDTYGYTF. The DNA of the CDR3 is TGTGCCAGCAGCCACCTAGGGGACACCTATGGCTACACCTTC.